These 21 T cell receptor beta chains were all obtained from the same sample, sequenced in a study of cytomegalovirus exposure and HLA in healthy donors. With 60 Vbeta and 13 Jbeta primers, the PCR was carried out. Clones were sequenced by immunoSEQ multiplex PCR, and TCRdb holds only the in-frame ones, with some missing. In all, the sample yields around 70,000 clones. Sequenced input: PBMCs. The source is a woman in her 30s in good health and CMV-seronegative.

The rearrangement links TRBV28 to TRBJ1-2; TRBD1 is a possible D gene (5 bases). The germline V and J ends were trimmed by 5 bases and 3 bases, with 13 bases remaining between them. The length of the CDR3 is 14 residues. Germline V gene sequence: CDR1 MDHEN, CDR2 SYDVKM. CDR3 bases: TGTGCCAGCAGTGTTGCAGGGAGGGACTATGGCTACACCTTC. Residues: CASSVAGRDYGYTF.

This chain uses TRBV18 with TRBJ1-2; 9 bases map to TRBD1. The junction had 11 bases not matched to a gene; V was cut back by 2 bases and J by 7 bases. The CDR3 runs to 16 residues. Germline-derived CDR1 and CDR2 are KGHSH and LQKENI. CDR3 protein: CASSPSRRDRDFGYTF. In DNA form, the CDR3 reads TGTGCCAGCTCACCATCTCGCCGGGACAGGGATTTTGGCTACACCTTC.

This chain connects TRBV5-1 to TRBJ1-5, with D unclear. This CDR3 comprises 13 residues. V was clipped by 4 bases and J by 3 bases, with 8 bases between them. Per germline, CDR1 SGHRS and CDR2 YFSETQ. The CDR3 nucleotides are TGCGCCAGCAGCGGCGGGGTCAATCAGCCCCAGCATTTT. Amino acid sequence: CASSGGVNQPQHF.

The chain couples TRBV6-5 to TRBJ2-5; the match to TRBD1 covers 8 bases. After removal of 1 base from V and 2 bases from J, the junction contained 0 bases not matched to a gene. The CDR3 is 14 amino acids. Per germline, CDR1 MNHEY and CDR2 SVGAGI. The CDR3 loop reads CASSYYRGQETQYF. CDR3 DNA: TGTGCCAGCAGTTACTACAGGGGGCAAGAGACCCAGTACTTC.

The chain links TRBV2 to TRBJ1-1, with TRBD1 matching 9 bases. The V gene end was trimmed by 6 bases and the J gene end by 11 bases; junction bases not matched to a gene: 4. The germline V gene has CDR1 SNHLY and CDR2 FYNNEI. The length of the CDR3 is 11 residues. This chain's CDR3 is CASRQGAGAFF. DNA for the CDR3: TGTGCCAGCAGACAGGGGGCCGGGGCTTTCTTT.

Note on this clone: Relative to the germline gene, one junction end is altered; a read error may explain this. The chain is built from TRBV7-7 and TRBJ2-1; the match to TRBD1 covers 12 bases. Germline CDR1 and CDR2: SSHAT and FNYEAQ (reference sequence). The CDR3 length is 19 residues. The CDR3 bases are TGTGCTAGCAGTAGCCGGGACAGGGGGCGGCGGGGGCCATACAATGAGCAGTTCTTC. Encoded protein: CASSSRDRGRRGPYNEQFF.

CDR3 loop: CASRGLAGGGEQYF. CDR3 nucleotides: TGTGCCAGCAGGGGACTAGCGGGAGGCGGAGAGCAGTACTTC. The J gene is TRBJ2-7, the V gene TRBV28; 15 nucleotides line up with TRBD2. The CDR3 is 14 residues long. J was trimmed by 7 bases and V by 6 bases; bases with no gene match: 4. Germline CDR1 and CDR2: MDHEN and SYDVKM.

The chain has TRBV4-1 and TRBJ1-1, with D perhaps TRBD1 (6 bases). Germline CDR1 and CDR2: MGHRA and YSYEKL. V was shortened by 0 bases and J by 0 bases, with 14 bases between the two germline ends. CDR3 length: 17 residues. CDR3 nucleotides: TGCGCCAGCAGCCAAGATGGACAGTACGGGTTGAACACTGAAGCTTTCTTT. Amino acids: CASSQDGQYGLNTEAFF.

The chain couples TRBV9 to TRBJ2-7, with 10 bases matching TRBD2. In germline, CDR1 is SGDLS, CDR2 YYNGEE. The V segment lost 4 bases and the J segment 5 bases; nucleotides outside the gene matches: 12. The CDR3 totals 16 residues. The CDR3: CASSPRASGRAHEQYF. CDR3 coding DNA: TGTGCCAGCAGCCCCCGCGCTAGCGGGAGAGCCCACGAGCAGTACTTC.

The chain links TRBV30 to TRBJ1-1; D unresolved. The CDR3 has 14 residues. With 0 bases removed from V and 1 base from J, the gap between germline ends came to 9 bases. Germline CDR1 reads GTSNPN; CDR2 reads SVGIG (reference sequence). The DNA for the CDR3 is TGTGCCTGGAGTGTAACGGTCCAGAACACTGAAGCTTTCTTT. Translating gives CAWSVTVQNTEAFF.

This sequence joins TRBV9 and TRBJ2-2; 15 bases align to TRBD2. CDR3 length: 17 residues. Germline CDR1 SGDLS, CDR2 YYNGEE. The V gene end was trimmed by 2 bases and the J gene end by 4 bases; junction bases not matched to a gene: 3. The CDR3 protein is CASSVGLAGGGTGELFF. The CDR3 nucleotides read TGTGCCAGCAGCGTGGGACTAGCGGGGGGAGGCACCGGGGAGCTGTTTTTT.

The V and J genes are TRBV4-2 and TRBJ1-1; 7 bases agree with TRBD1. The CDR3 covers 15 residues. Germline values: CDR1 LGHNA, CDR2 YNFKEQ. V lost 1 base, J lost 3 bases, and 5 bases stayed unmatched. CDR3 protein: CASSQGPGGYTEAFF. CDR3 coding DNA: TGTGCCAGCAGCCAAGGTCCAGGGGGATACACTGAAGCTTTCTTT.

The CDR3 DNA reads TGCGCCAGCAGTTCGACAGCGAGCTCCTACAATGAGCAGTTCTTC. Translation gives CASSSTASSYNEQFF. The V gene is TRBV4-1, the J gene TRBJ2-1, with D possibly being TRBD1 (5 bases). V dropped 6 bases and J dropped 0 bases, with 12 bases sitting between them. The CDR3 totals 15 residues. The germline CDR1 and CDR2 sequences are MGHRA and YSYEKL.

This chain joins TRBV5-5 and TRBJ1-1; the D gene is possibly TRBD1 (5 bases). Germline assignment: CDR1 SGHKS and CDR2 YYEKEE (reference sequence). The CDR3 length is 17 residues. Deletions cut 2 bases from V and 3 bases from J, with 20 bases between. The CDR3 DNA reads TGTGCCAGCAGCTTAAGGGGTCGTAGATTACAGGACACTGAAGCTTTCTTT. Translated, it gives CASSLRGRRLQDTEAFF.

The V call is TRBV19, the J call TRBJ2-5, with 7 bases lining up with TRBD2. The CDR3 sequence is 15 residues long. The V gene end was trimmed by 5 bases and the J gene end by 7 bases; junction bases not matched to a gene: 13. Germline V gene sequence: CDR1 LNHDA, CDR2 SQIVND (reference sequence). CDR3 sequence (DNA): TGTGCCAGTAGTCTAGGCTACGGGACTACACGGACCCAGTACTTC. Protein: CASSLGYGTTRTQYF.

The chain combines TRBV5-1 with TRBJ2-1; 13 bases align to TRBD2. Per germline, CDR1 SGHRS and CDR2 YFSETQ. This CDR3 is built from 21 residues. Trimming cost V 4 bases and J 2 bases; bases outside gene matches: 18. CDR3 residues: CASSPPLGTSGKKATYNEQFF. CDR3 coding DNA: TGCGCCAGCAGCCCCCCACTAGGGACTAGCGGGAAGAAGGCGACCTACAATGAGCAGTTCTTC. Together with reference TRBV5-1 and TRBJ2-1, the CDR3 gives the full variable domain: KAGVTQTPRYLIKTRGQQVTLSCSPISGHRSVSWYQQTPGQGLQFLFEYFSETQRNKGNFPGRFSGRQFSNSRSEMNVSTLELGDSALYLCASSPPLGTSGKKATYNEQFFGPGTRLTVL.

The chain recombines TRBV4-2 with TRBJ2-7, with D uncertain. Germline V gene sequence: CDR1 LGHNA, CDR2 YNFKEQ. Trimming shortened V by 0 bases and J by 4 bases, and 7 bases separated the two germline ends. The length of the CDR3 is 13 residues. The CDR3 DNA sequence: TGTGCCAGCAGCCAAGAGTCAGCGTACGAGCAGTACTTC. Its protein is CASSQESAYEQYF.

The chain links TRBV29-1 to TRBJ1-2; TRBD1 matches at 9 bases. The CDR3 is made up of 11 amino acids. J lost 8 bases, V lost 7 bases, and 5 bases had no gene match. The germline V gene encodes CDR1 SQVTM and CDR2 ANQGSEA. CDR3 sequence (DNA): TGCAGCGCTGTAGGACAGGGGGGCTACACCTTC. It yields the protein CSAVGQGGYTF.

This chain links TRBV5-4 with TRBJ2-2, with 9 positions matching TRBD2. After removal of 1 base from V and 2 bases from J, the junction contained 3 bases not matched to a gene. The CDR3 is made up of 16 amino acids. Looked up from germline, CDR1 is SGHNT and CDR2 is YYREEE (reference sequence). This chain's CDR3 is CASSLRAGGNTGELFF. In DNA, the CDR3 is TGTGCCAGCAGCTTGAGAGCGGGGGGCAACACCGGGGAGCTGTTTTTT.

The V gene is TRBV7-9, the J gene TRBJ1-1; 7 bases match TRBD1. This CDR3 region has 14 residues. Germline V gives CDR1 SEHNR, CDR2 FQNEAQ (reference sequence). The V gene end was trimmed by 5 bases and the J gene end by 6 bases; junction bases not matched to a gene: 9. In DNA, the CDR3 is TGTGCCAGCAGCCTCTTAGACAGGGACCCTGAAGCTTTCTTT. It yields the protein CASSLLDRDPEAFF.

This chain links TRBV30 with TRBJ2-5, with D perhaps TRBD2 (6 bases). V was pared by 0 bases and J by 5 bases, with 10 bases between. This CDR3 has 13 amino acids. Germline lookup yields CDR1 GTSNPN and CDR2 SVGIG (reference sequence). The CDR3 here is CAWSVRGGETQYF. The CDR3 coding sequence is TGTGCCTGGAGTGTGCGGGGTGGGGAGACCCAGTACTTC.